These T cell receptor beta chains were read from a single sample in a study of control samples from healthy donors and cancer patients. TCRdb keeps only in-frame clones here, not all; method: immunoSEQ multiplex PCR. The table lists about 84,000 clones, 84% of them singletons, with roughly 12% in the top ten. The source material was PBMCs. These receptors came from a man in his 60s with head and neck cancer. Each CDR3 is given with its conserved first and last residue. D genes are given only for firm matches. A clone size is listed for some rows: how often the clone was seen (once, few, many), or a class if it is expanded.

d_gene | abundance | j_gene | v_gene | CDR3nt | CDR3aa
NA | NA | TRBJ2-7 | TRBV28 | TGTGCCAGCAGTTCCTACAGGGGAGGCGACGAGCAGTACTTC | CASSSYRGGDEQYF
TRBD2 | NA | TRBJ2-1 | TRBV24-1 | TGTGCCACCAGTGATTTGCCTAGCGGGGGTAACAATGAGCAGTTCTTC | CATSDLPSGGNNEQFF
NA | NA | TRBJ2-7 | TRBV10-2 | TGCGCCAGCGGAATCGGGGTATACTCCTACGAGCAGTACTTC | CASGIGVYSYEQYF
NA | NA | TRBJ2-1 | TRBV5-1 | TGCGCCAGCAGCTTCCCCCCGGGAGCGGGCAATGAGCAGTTCTTC | CASSFPPGAGNEQFF
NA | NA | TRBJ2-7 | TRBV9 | TGTGCCAGCAGCGCAGGGGTGAACTCCTACGAGCAGTACTTC | CASSAGVNSYEQYF
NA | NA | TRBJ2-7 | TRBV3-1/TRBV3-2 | TGTGCCAGCAGCTGGCAGGGTCTATCCTACGAGCAGTACTTC | CASSWQGLSYEQYF
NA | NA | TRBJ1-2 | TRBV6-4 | TGTGCCAGCAGCCAGCCAGGGCGCTGGGGCTACACCTTC | CASSQPGRWGYTF
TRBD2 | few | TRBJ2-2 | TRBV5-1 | TGCGCCAGCAGCCTAATAGCGGGGACGAACACCGGGGAGCTGTTTTTT | CASSLIAGTNTGELFF
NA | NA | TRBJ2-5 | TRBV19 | TGTGCCAGTAGTAGAACGGAATCACAAGAGACCCAGTACTTC | CASSRTESQETQYF
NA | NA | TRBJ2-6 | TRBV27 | TGTGCCAGCAGTTTTGGTGGGTCTGGGGCCAACGTCCTGACTTTC | CASSFGGSGANVLTF
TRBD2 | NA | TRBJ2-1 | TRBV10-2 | TGCGCCAGCAGTGCGACTAGCGGGATTTATGAGCAGTTCTTC | CASSATSGIYEQFF
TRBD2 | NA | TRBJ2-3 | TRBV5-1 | TGCGCCAGCAGCCAGCGGGAAAGCACAGATACGCAGTATTTT | CASSQRESTDTQYF
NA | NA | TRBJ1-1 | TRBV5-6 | TGTGCCAGCAGCCGACGGGAGAACACTGAAGCTTTCTTT | CASSRRENTEAFF
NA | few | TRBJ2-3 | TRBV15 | TGTGCCACCAGCAGACCAGCCGGCCTCACAGATACGCAGTATTTT | CATSRPAGLTDTQYF
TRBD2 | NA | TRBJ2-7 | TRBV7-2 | TGTGCCAGCAGCGTGCGGGACTACGTCTACGAGCAGTACTTC | CASSVRDYVYEQYF
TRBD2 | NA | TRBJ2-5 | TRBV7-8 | TGTGCCAGCAGCTTCGATAGCGGGAGCCCATCTGAAGAGACCCAGTACTTC | CASSFDSGSPSEETQYF
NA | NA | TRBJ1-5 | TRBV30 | TGTGCCTGGAGTTCTGGGGGCCAGAATCAGCCCCAGCATTTT | CAWSSGGQNQPQHF
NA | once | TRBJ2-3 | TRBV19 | TGTGCCAGTAGTTCCCTTCGGGGCGGCGCAGATACGCAGTATTTT | CASSSLRGGADTQYF
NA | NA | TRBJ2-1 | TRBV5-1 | TGCGCCAGCAGCGCGGGACGCCTTGAGCAGTTCTTC | CASSAGRLEQFF
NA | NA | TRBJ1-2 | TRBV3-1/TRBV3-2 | TGTGCCAGCAGCCAAGGGGACCTTTATGGCTACACCTTC | CASSQGDLYGYTF
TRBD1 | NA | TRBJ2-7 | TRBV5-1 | TGCGCCAGCAGCGGGGGACAGGGAACCCTCCTCGAGCAGTACTTC | CASSGGQGTLLEQYF
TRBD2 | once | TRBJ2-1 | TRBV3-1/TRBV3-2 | TGTGCCAGCACCACGCAGCCGGGAGGGTCCTATGAGCAGTTCTTC | CASTTQPGGSYEQFF
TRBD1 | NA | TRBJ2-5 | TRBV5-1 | TGCGCCAGCAGCTTAGGGACAGGGGACCAAGAGACCCAGTACTTC | CASSLGTGDQETQYF
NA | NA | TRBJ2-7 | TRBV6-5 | TGTGCCAGCAGTCCCAACAGGGTGCACGAGCAGTACTTC | CASSPNRVHEQYF
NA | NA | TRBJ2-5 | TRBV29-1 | TGCAGCGTAGCCGGCGGACAAGAGACCCAGTACTTC | CSVAGGQETQYF
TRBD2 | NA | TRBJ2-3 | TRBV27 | TGTGCCAGCAGTCCCTTTAGCGGGATTAGAGATACGCAGTATTTT | CASSPFSGIRDTQYF
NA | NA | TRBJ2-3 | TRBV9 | TGTGCCAGCAGCCCAAACGGACTATACCCCCCCACAGATACGCAGTATTTT | CASSPNGLYPPTDTQYF
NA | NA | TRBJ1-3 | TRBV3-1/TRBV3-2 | TGTGCCAGCAGCCCTAACCCGCGTGTCTCTGGAAACACCATATATTTT | CASSPNPRVSGNTIYF
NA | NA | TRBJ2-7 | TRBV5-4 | TGTGCCAGCAGCACGGATCAAGCGAGCTCCTACGAGCAGTACTTC | CASSTDQASSYEQYF
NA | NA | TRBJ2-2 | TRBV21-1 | TGTGCCAGCAGCAAACTTGACCAGCCTAGGGGGGGGGAGCTGTTTTTT | CASSKLDQPRGGELFF
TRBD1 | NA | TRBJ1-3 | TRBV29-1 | TGCAGCGTGAACAGGGGAATCTCTGGAAACACCATATATTTT | CSVNRGISGNTIYF
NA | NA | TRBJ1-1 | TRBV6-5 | TGTGCCAGCCGTTTCGACACTGAAGCTTTCTTT | CASRFDTEAFF